This T cell receptor beta chain is from a study of T-cell memory formation after mild COVID-19. Study-level points and caveats: Some clones that responded were present in memory (sampled pre-infection), which suggests cross-reactive memory joined. Day 15 to 85 contracting clones showed balanced CD4/CD8; later expanders leaned CD4+.

Germline values: CDR1 SGDLS, CDR2 YYNGEE. V lost 0 bases to trimming and J lost 8 bases; unmatched junction nucleotides: 4. The CDR3 spans 13 residues. A single record per CDR3 protein comes from TCRdb applying MiXCR to the 5' RACE reads. In the table there are 300,000 to 400,000 distinct CDR3 sequences, 25% to 30% of which are singletons. Concerning this clonotype: Antigen: not known.

Material: PBMCs or a T cell subset sorted from them (not recorded which). J is TRBJ1-1 and V is TRBV9; 7 bases align to TRBD1. This TCR was recovered from an adult woman who had mild COVID-19 (a few samples of this study predate the infection). Cell type and time point are not known. CDR3 sequence reads: CASSVGVGQEAFF. The CDR3 DNA is TGTGCCAGCAGCGTAGGAGTGGGACAGGAAGCTTTCTTT.